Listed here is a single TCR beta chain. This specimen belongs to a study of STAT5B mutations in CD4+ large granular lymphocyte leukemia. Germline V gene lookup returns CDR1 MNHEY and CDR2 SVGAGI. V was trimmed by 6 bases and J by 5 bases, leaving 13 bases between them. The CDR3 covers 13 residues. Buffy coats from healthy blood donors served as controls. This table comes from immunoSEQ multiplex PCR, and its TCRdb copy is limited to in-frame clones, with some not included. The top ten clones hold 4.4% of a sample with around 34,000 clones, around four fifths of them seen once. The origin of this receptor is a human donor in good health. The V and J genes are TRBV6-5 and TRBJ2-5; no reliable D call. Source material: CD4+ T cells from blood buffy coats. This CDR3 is CASRKPAVETQYF. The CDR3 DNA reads TGTGCCAGCAGAAAACCGGCTGTTGAGACCCAGTACTTC.